The clone carrying this TCR beta chain was detected only a few times. Antigen unknown. Within the sample, other DNA sequences also encode this same CDR3. The sample originates from a study of cytomegalovirus exposure and HLA in healthy donors. Whole-study findings and limits: In a later analysis, TCR beta V- and J-gene trimming showed a link to a missense DCLRE1C variant.

The PCR employed 60 Vbeta primers together with 13 Jbeta primers. Sequencing was performed with immunoSEQ multiplex PCR; in TCRdb, only in-frame clones are kept and a portion is missing. This table holds 200,000 or so clones, 80% to 85% found once. The germline CDR1 and CDR2 sequences are SNHLY and FYNNEI. CDR3 size: 19 residues. V dropped 4 bases and J dropped 4; count of bases not matched to a gene: 14. Sequenced sample: PBMCs. This sequence originates from a woman under 30 in good health and CMV-seropositive. V gene TRBV2 combines with J gene TRBJ2-1; 12 bases are a match to TRBD1. CDR3 bases: TGTGCCAGCAGTGCCTTAGGGGGGACAGGGGGCGATCGGTACAATGAGCAGTTCTTC. It encodes CASSALGGTGGDRYNEQFF.